This T cell receptor beta chain is from a study of blood T cell repertoires in COVID-19. Germline V CDR1 and CDR2: SGHRS, YFSETQ. Trimming cost V 4 bases and J 3 bases; bases outside gene matches: 12. This CDR3 region has 17 residues. Recruitment covered about two dozen US areas and drew participants whose ages spanned roughly 18 to 89 years. Cohorts were assigned according to the clinical history that participants reported. Sequencing was performed with immunoSEQ multiplex PCR; in TCRdb, only in-frame clones are kept and a portion is missing. The sample consists of 300,000 to 400,000 clones, around 89% of them appearing once.

Material for sequencing was PBMCs or T cells enriched from blood (not recorded which). The origin of this receptor is a woman under 40 with acute COVID-19. V gene TRBV5-1 combines with J gene TRBJ2-3, with 9 bases identical to TRBD2. The CDR3 DNA is TGCGCCAGCAGCATGGGACTAGCAGGTAGCCGGACAGATACGCAGTATTTT. It specifies CASSMGLAGSRTDTQYF.